The rows below give T cell receptor beta chains drawn from one sample of a study of PD-1 blockade in classical Hodgkin lymphoma. Clones were sequenced by immunoSEQ multiplex PCR, and TCRdb holds only the in-frame ones, with some missing. The repertoire holds around 5,000 clones, 63% seen once, with roughly two thirds in the top ten. Sequences were derived from peripheral blood mononuclear cells (PBMCs), sampled at baseline. These receptors all stem from a human donor with classical Hodgkin lymphoma. Both conserved end residues are part of each CDR3. D genes are given only for firm matches. For some rows the clone size is stated as once, few or many, or as a class when expanded; others skip it.

v_call	clone_size	d_call	j_call	cdr3_aa	cdr3_nt
TRBV7-9	.	.	TRBJ2-6	CASSLGSGANVLTF	TGTGCCAGCAGCTTAGGCTCTGGGGCCAACGTCCTGACTTTC
TRBV27	.	.	TRBJ2-2	CASSSSLGTTGELFF	TGTGCCAGCAGTTCCTCCCTGGGGACCACCGGGGAGCTGTTTTTT
TRBV7-8	.	.	TRBJ1-5	CASSLDPGGGQPQHF	TGTGCCAGCAGCTTAGACCCCGGGGGGGGTCAGCCCCAGCATTTT
TRBV5-8	hyperexpanded	.	TRBJ2-1	CASSLAAFRTTNEQFF	TGTGCCAGCAGCTTGGCGGCCTTTCGCACCACCAATGAGCAGTTCTTC
TRBV2	few	TRBD1	TRBJ2-6	CASNPTGSSGANVLTF	TGTGCCAGCAACCCGACAGGGAGCTCTGGGGCCAACGTCCTGACTTTC
TRBV19	.	TRBD2	TRBJ2-1	CASSIPGLAGGQEQFF	TGTGCCAGTAGTATACCGGGACTAGCGGGGGGGCAAGAGCAGTTCTTC
TRBV5-8	.	.	TRBJ2-5	CASSLASGHKQETQYF	TGTGCCAGCAGCTTGGCTTCGGGACATAAGCAAGAGACCCAGTACTTC
TRBV19	medium-sized	.	TRBJ1-3	CASSIRSSGNTIYF	TGTGCCAGTAGTATAAGGAGCTCTGGAAACACCATATATTTT
TRBV6-1	once	.	TRBJ2-7	CASTSGGLAYEQYF	TGTGCCAGCACCTCAGGGGGGCTAGCCTACGAGCAGTACTTC
TRBV6-5	.	.	TRBJ1-4	CASTDHGGSEEKLFF	TGTGCCAGCACCGACCATGGGGGGTCGGAGGAAAAACTGTTTTTT
TRBV19	.	TRBD2	TRBJ2-3	CASSPLAGGRADTQYF	TGTGCCAGTAGTCCCCTAGCGGGGGGGCGGGCAGATACGCAGTATTTT
TRBV7-5	.	.	TRBJ2-2	CARSLAGRGRNTGELFF	TGTGCCAGAAGCTTAGCGGGGCGGGGCAGGAACACCGGGGAGCTGTTTTTT
TRBV27	.	.	TRBJ1-5	CASTSRVGQPQHF	TGTGCCAGCACCTCAAGGGTAGGACAGCCCCAGCATTTT
TRBV5-1	medium-sized	TRBD1	TRBJ2-7	CASSALGQAYEQYF	TGCGCCAGCAGCGCCCTCGGACAGGCCTACGAGCAGTACTTC
TRBV6-5	.	TRBD2	TRBJ2-3	CASSYFVAGQDTQYF	TGTGCCAGCAGTTACTTCGTAGCGGGGCAAGATACGCAGTATTTT
TRBV23-1	.	.	TRBJ1-3	CASSQPCQGDSGNTIYF	TGCGCCAGCAGTCAACCCTGCCAGGGCGACTCTGGAAACACCATATATTTT
TRBV10-3	.	TRBD2	TRBJ2-2	CAISDPAGGPVGELFF	TGTGCCATCAGTGATCCAGCGGGAGGGCCGGTCGGGGAGCTGTTTTTT
TRBV5-6	few	TRBD1	TRBJ2-7	CASSLAGTGGLYEQYF	TGTGCCAGCAGCTTGGCGGGTACAGGGGGTCTCTACGAGCAGTACTTC
TRBV7-9	.	TRBD1	TRBJ1-1	CASTPTTGQGNTEAFF	TGTGCCAGCACACCGACTACGGGACAGGGGAACACTGAAGCTTTCTTT
TRBV6-5	.	TRBD1	TRBJ2-3	CASSYQGVNTDTQYF	TGTGCCAGCAGTTACCAGGGGGTAAACACAGATACGCAGTATTTT
TRBV28	.	.	TRBJ1-5	CASSLRVSNQPQHF	TGTGCCAGCAGTTTAAGGGTGAGCAATCAGCCCCAGCATTTT
TRBV4-2	few	TRBD2	TRBJ2-4	CASSQDIMGGRALQSLAKNIQYF	TGTGCCAGCAGCCAAGATATAATGGGCGGGAGGGCCCTCCAAAGCTTGGCCAAAAACATTCAGTACTTC
TRBV18	.	.	TRBJ2-3	CASSRAGAPDTQYF	TGTGCCAGCTCACGCGCGGGGGCCCCAGATACGCAGTATTTT
TRBV27	.	.	TRBJ1-4	CASSFQRDNEKLFF	TGTGCCAGCAGTTTTCAACGGGACAATGAAAAACTGTTTTTT